The 10 T cell receptor beta chains given below trace back to one sample, sequenced in a study of CXCR3-negative and CXCR3-positive naive CD8 T cells. General study results and limits: The study found more hydrophobic TRB CDR3s in CXCR3-positive naive cells than in CXCR3-negative naive cells.

Through 5' RACE with UMI labels, the TRB cDNA libraries were prepared. TCRdb reprocessed the 5' RACE reads and reports one entry per CDR3 protein, with no DNA. With over 70,000 distinct CDR3 sequences in the sample, the ten largest clones hold 0.53%. Their cognate antigens are unknown. Sequenced sample: naive CXCR3+ CD8+ T cells from blood. The subset denotes: CD45RO-CCR7+CD27+CD95- naive CD8+ T cells expressing CXCR3 (TNR3+). These receptors came from a human donor in good health. Some clones in this sample may be carry-over from other donors' samples.

V usage is TRBV2 and J usage is TRBJ2-5; the TCRdb D gene call, TRBD1, has no DNA to confirm it. CDR3 length: 20 amino acids. From germline, CDR1 is SNHLY and CDR2 FYNNEI. This chain's CDR3 is CASSPQVVTERGTLRGTQYF.

The rearrangement links TRBV6-5 to TRBJ2-5. The CDR3 has 13 amino acids. Germline V gene sequence: CDR1 MNHEY, CDR2 SVGAGI. CDR3 sequence reads: CASSYSIIETQYF.

The chain combines TRBV27 with TRBJ2-7; TCRdb selects TRBD1, and the lack of DNA leaves this call unchecked. Germline values: CDR1 MNHEY, CDR2 SMNVEV (reference sequence). The CDR3 is 14 amino acids. This chain's CDR3 is CASSFQGASYEQYF.

This chain joins TRBV20-1 and TRBJ1-1. CDR3 size: 13 residues. Germline values: CDR1 DFQATT, CDR2 SNEGSKA (reference sequence). This CDR3 is CSATRTGNTEAFF.

V and J are TRBV28 and TRBJ1-6. Germline CDR1 is MDHEN and CDR2 is SYDVKM. CDR3 length: 14 amino acids. The CDR3 is CASSLGEPNSPLHF.

The V gene is TRBV20-1, the J gene TRBJ2-5; the TRBD2 assignment by TCRdb is unverifiable without DNA. This CDR3 comprises 15 residues. Germline CDR1 DFQATT, CDR2 SNEGSKA (reference sequence). This CDR3 is CSARDGGLAEETQYF.

V usage is TRBV4-2 and J usage is TRBJ2-7; TCRdb lists TRBD1, though no DNA is available to test this call. Per germline, CDR1 LGHNA and CDR2 YNFKEQ. The CDR3 has 14 amino acids. CDR3 residues: CASSPRQKTYEQYF.

This chain links TRBV29-1 with TRBJ2-3; the D call of TRBD1 rests on TCRdb alone, since no DNA is present to check it. CDR3 length: 17 residues. Germline CDR1 is SQVTM and CDR2 is ANQGSEA. The CDR3 loop reads CSVEDHGQVDMTDTQYF.

The chain couples TRBV5-7 to TRBJ2-7; TCRdb's D call, TRBD1, is unchecked because there is no DNA. TRBV5-7 is sorted into the ORF group, with uncertain function. The CDR3 runs 13 residues. Here the CDR3 reads CASRSDRGYEQYF.

The chain employs TRBV28 and TRBJ2-5; no DNA is available, so the TRBD2 call from TCRdb remains unchecked. This CDR3 is 17 amino acids long. Germline values: CDR1 MDHEN, CDR2 SYDVKM. This CDR3 reads CASSLYRRATLGETQYF.